A single sample is the source of the 2 T cell receptor beta chains below, sequenced in a study of neurological immune-mediated disorders. TCRdb redid the calling of the 5' RACE reads with MiXCR, one entry per CDR3 protein. The profile covers about 27,000 distinct CDR3 sequences, with around 21% appearing a single time and 16% taken by the ten largest. Sequenced material: PBMCs. The source of these receptors is a woman between 55 and 75 years old in good health.

This clonotype has ten or more counts. This chain uses TRBV6-5 with TRBJ2-1, with D perhaps TRBD1 (6 bases). V was pared by 6 bases and J by 6 bases, with 9 bases between. The length of the CDR3 is 12 residues. The V gene's germline CDR1 is MNHEY and CDR2 SVGAGI. This CDR3 reads CASSLRGNEQFF. The CDR3 region has the DNA TGTGCCAGCAGCCTCAGGGGCAATGAGCAGTTCTTC.

This clonotype ranks as medium-sized. The rearrangement joins TRBV5-1 to TRBJ2-3, with 11 bases aligning to TRBD2. V was pared by 0 bases and J by 6 bases, with 3 bases of the junction left unmatched. This CDR3 contains 15 residues. The V gene's germline CDR1 is SGHRS and CDR2 YFSETQ. This CDR3 reads CASSLASGGPDTQYF. The CDR3 region has the DNA TGCGCCAGCAGCTTGGCTAGCGGGGGGCCCGATACGCAGTATTTT.